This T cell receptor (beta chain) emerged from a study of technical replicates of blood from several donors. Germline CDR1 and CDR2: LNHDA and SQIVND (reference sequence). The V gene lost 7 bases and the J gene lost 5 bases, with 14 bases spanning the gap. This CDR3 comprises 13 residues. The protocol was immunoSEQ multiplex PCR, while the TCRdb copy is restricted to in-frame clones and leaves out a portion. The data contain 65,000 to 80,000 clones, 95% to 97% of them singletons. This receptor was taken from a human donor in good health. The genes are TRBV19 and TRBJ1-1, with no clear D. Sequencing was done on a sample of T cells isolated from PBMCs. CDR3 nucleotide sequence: TGTGCCAGTACCGGAGCTGTGCCTACTGAAGCTTTCTTT. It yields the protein CASTGAVPTEAFF.